The 20 T cell receptor beta chains below come from one sample, sequenced in a study of T cell responses to AZD1222 COVID-19 vaccine. Here immunoSEQ multiplex PCR was the method, and the copy in TCRdb shows in-frame clones only, minus some. The table shows more than 75,000 clones, with about 80% occurring only once. The material was peripheral blood, obtained 28 days after the second AZD1222 dose. The receptor set was obtained from an adult who received the AZD1222 COVID-19 vaccine.

The chain carries TRBV3-1 (or the pseudogene TRBV3-2) and TRBJ1-2; D ambiguous. The V and J ends lost 1 base and 2 bases respectively, with 5 bases between them. The CDR3 totals 13 residues. Looked up from germline, CDR1 is LGHDT and CDR2 is YNNKEL (reference sequence). The CDR3 spells CASSQGHNYGYTF. CDR3 nucleotide sequence: TGTGCCAGCAGCCAAGGGCACAACTATGGCTACACCTTC.

The chain uses TRBV7-3 and TRBJ2-1, with a possible D match to TRBD2 (6 bases). The CDR3 has 15 amino acids. Trimming removed 2 bases from V and 7 bases from J, with 15 bases in between. Germline V gene data show CDR1 as SGHTA and CDR2 as FQGTGA. The CDR3 region is CASSLERAFVNEQFF. The CDR3 DNA follows: TGTGCCAGCAGCTTAGAGCGGGCTTTTGTGAATGAGCAGTTCTTC.

The chain combines TRBV2 with TRBJ1-3; TRBD1 is a possible D gene (6 bases). The V end lost 3 bases, the J end lost 4 bases, and 13 bases lay between the germline ends. Germline values: CDR1 SNHLY, CDR2 FYNNEI. This CDR3 region has 15 residues. The CDR3 reads CASSEDSPPGNTIYF. Here the CDR3 DNA reads TGTGCCAGCAGTGAGGACAGCCCGCCGGGAAACACCATATATTTT.

This clone has a handful of counts. This sequence joins TRBV7-6 and TRBJ1-4; the match to TRBD1 covers 8 bases. The CDR3 covers 14 residues. J lost 6 bases, V lost 8 bases, and 8 bases had no gene match. Germline V gives CDR1 SGHVS, CDR2 FNYEAQ. CDR3 amino acids: CASGQGRLHEKLFF. The CDR3 nucleotides read TGTGCCAGCGGACAGGGCAGACTTCATGAAAAACTGTTTTTT.

The chain employs TRBV27 and TRBJ2-7; 8 positions match TRBD1. Germline V gene sequence: CDR1 MNHEY, CDR2 SMNVEV (reference sequence). V shed 2 bases, J shed 5 bases, and the junction held 5 bases outside the gene matches. This CDR3 comprises 14 residues. CDR3 nucleotides: TGTGCCAGCAGTTTACGACAGGGGTCCAACGAGCAGTACTTC. Its protein is CASSLRQGSNEQYF.

The chain uses TRBV5-4 and TRBJ1-1, with 12 bases fitting TRBD1. This CDR3 is built from 17 residues. CDR1 and CDR2 (germline): SGHNT, YYREEE (reference sequence). The ends lost 0 bases at V and 6 bases at J; junction bases unmatched: 9. This chain's CDR3 is CASSLGGTGGAWAEAFF. CDR3 in DNA: TGTGCCAGCAGCTTGGGCGGGACAGGGGGCGCATGGGCTGAAGCTTTCTTT.

This chain uses TRBV5-6 with TRBJ2-2; no definite D call. The CDR3 spans 15 residues. Germline V lookup: CDR1 SGHDT, CDR2 YYEEEE. The V gene lost 0 bases and the J gene lost 0 bases, with 6 bases spanning the gap. In DNA, the CDR3 is TGTGCCAGCAGCTTGGGGCAGTCGAACACCGGGGAGCTGTTTTTT. This translates into CASSLGQSNTGELFF. Drawing the rest from reference TRBV5-6 and TRBJ2-2, the complete variable domain is DAGVTQSPTHLIKTRGQQVTLRCSPKSGHDTVSWYQQALGQGPQFIFQYYEEEERQRGNFPDRFSGHQFPNYSSELNVNALLLGDSALYLCASSLGQSNTGELFFGEGSRLTVL.

J is TRBJ1-5 and V is TRBV27; 8 positions match TRBD1. V lost 5 bases, J lost 5 bases, and 8 bases stayed unmatched. Germline-derived CDR1 and CDR2 are MNHEY and SMNVEV (reference sequence). CDR3 size: 15 residues. This CDR3 is CASSRADRGYQPQHF. The DNA for the CDR3 is TGTGCCAGCAGTCGGGCCGACAGGGGTTATCAGCCCCAGCATTTT.

This clone was seen only a few times. CDR3 coding DNA: TGCGCCAGCAGCCAAGATCGGGGGTCCCTTTACGAGCAGTACTTC. This sequence encodes CASSQDRGSLYEQYF. This sequence joins TRBV4-1 and TRBJ2-7; D is perhaps TRBD2 (6 bases). Germline CDR1 MGHRA, CDR2 YSYEKL. This CDR3 region has 15 residues. V lost 0 bases to trimming and J lost 4 bases, with 13 bases between them.

The genes are TRBV7-2 and TRBJ2-1; D tentatively reads TRBD1 or TRBD2 (5 bases each). Deletions cut 4 bases from V and 2 bases from J, with 15 bases between. The CDR3 runs to 16 residues. CDR1 and CDR2 from the germline V gene are SGHTA and FQGNSA. DNA for the CDR3: TGTGCCAGCAGCTGGGGACCCGATGGCGCCTACAATGAGCAGTTCTTC. The encoded protein is CASSWGPDGAYNEQFF.

Only a few counts were recorded for this clone. The J gene is TRBJ1-1, the V gene TRBV7-2, with unresolved D. The germline CDR1 and CDR2 sequences are SGHTA and FQGNSA. Trimming removed 3 bases from V and 4 bases from J, with 15 bases in between. The CDR3 has 15 amino acids. The CDR3 bases are TGTGCCAGCAGCTTTCTTAGGCGTGGGGTCACTGAAGCTTTCTTT. Translating it yields CASSFLRRGVTEAFF.

The chain has TRBV29-1 and TRBJ2-1; D not certain. There are 12 residues in the CDR3. CDR1 and CDR2 from the germline V gene are SQVTM and ANQGSEA. Trimming removed 2 bases from V and 6 bases from J, with 8 bases in between. The CDR3: CSVEQNSNEQFF. The CDR3 DNA sequence: TGCAGCGTTGAACAAAACTCCAATGAGCAGTTCTTC.

This clone appeared a single time. The chain couples TRBV11-2 to TRBJ2-4, with 8 bases identical to TRBD2. Germline lookup yields CDR1 SGHAT and CDR2 FQNNGV. CDR3 length: 14 residues. Trimming at V came to 1 base and at J to 7 bases, leaving 3 bases not matched to a gene. CDR3 loop: CASSLGTSGNIQYF. DNA of the CDR3: TGTGCCAGCAGCTTAGGAACTAGCGGCAACATTCAGTACTTC.

In its sample, this clone ranks as medium-sized (0.01 to 0.1%). The CDR3 coding sequence is TGTGCCACCAGCAGAGGACCTTACGGGCTAGCGGGAGGGCTGTACGAGCAGTACTTC. Its translation: CATSRGPYGLAGGLYEQYF. The chain recombines TRBV15 with TRBJ2-7; TRBD2 agrees at 12 bases. The CDR3 sequence is 19 residues long. Germline assignment: CDR1 LNHNV and CDR2 YYDKDF (reference sequence). After removal of 1 base from V and 4 bases from J, the junction contained 14 bases not matched to a gene.

This clone was seen more than once but under ten times. This chain joins TRBV9 and TRBJ1-3; no clear D gene. This CDR3 has 16 residues. Germline V gene sequence: CDR1 SGDLS, CDR2 YYNGEE. V lost 0 bases to trimming and J lost 0 bases, with 10 bases between them. The CDR3 DNA is TGTGCCAGCAGCGTAGAAGCCTTTAGCTCTGGAAACACCATATATTTT. Its translation: CASSVEAFSSGNTIYF.

The J gene is TRBJ1-1, the V gene TRBV3-1 (or the pseudogene TRBV3-2), with D uncertain. V lost 0 bases and J 0 bases, leaving 5 bases between the germline ends. The CDR3 covers 14 residues. CDR1 LGHDT and CDR2 YNNKEL come from the germline V gene (reference sequence). CDR3 nucleotides: TGTGCCAGCAGCCAAGATTTTATGAACACTGAAGCTTTCTTT. Its protein is CASSQDFMNTEAFF.

The chain recombines TRBV12-3 or TRBV12-4 with TRBJ2-7; TRBD1 might be the D (5 bases). This CDR3 is 13 amino acids long. V was clipped by 2 bases and J by 1 base, with 6 bases between them. CDR3 DNA sequence: TGTGCCAGCAGTTTACAGGGTTCCTACGAGCAGTACTTC. It is translated as CASSLQGSYEQYF.

V is TRBV3-1 (or the pseudogene TRBV3-2) and J is TRBJ2-1, with 11 bases fitting TRBD2. Germline V gene data show CDR1 as LGHDT and CDR2 as YNNKEL (reference sequence). The CDR3 consists of 16 residues. V lost 4 bases and J lost 7; bases outside the gene matches: 9. Here the CDR3 DNA reads TGTGCCAGCAGCCTCCGGGGACTAGCGGCGGAGAATGAGCAGTTCTTC. This codes for CASSLRGLAAENEQFF.

V gene TRBV27 combines with J gene TRBJ2-2; the D is unclear. This CDR3 comprises 13 residues. CDR1 MNHEY and CDR2 SMNVEV come from the germline V gene (reference sequence). The V end was cut by 2 bases, the J end by 7 bases, with 8 bases between. CDR3 region: CASSLKSSGELFF. In nucleotides, the CDR3 is TGTGCCAGCAGTTTAAAGTCCAGCGGGGAGCTGTTTTTT.

V is TRBV28 and J is TRBJ2-7; 10 bases line up with TRBD1. CDR1 is MDHEN, CDR2 SYDVKM, per germline. The CDR3 length is 15 residues. The trim removed 2 bases at V and 1 base at J, leaving 2 bases unmatched. The CDR3, as DNA: TGTGCCAGCAGTTTAGGGGACAGGGGTTCCTACGAGCAGTACTTC. It codes for CASSLGDRGSYEQYF.